The 9 T cell receptor beta chains below were found in one sample sequenced in a study of cytomegalovirus exposure and HLA in healthy donors. PCR amplification relied on 60 Vbeta primers (plus 13 Jbeta primers). Produced via immunoSEQ multiplex PCR; TCRdb's table is partial and in-frame only. The table has some 130,000 clones, around 87% seen once. Sequencing was performed on PBMCs. The receptors derive from a woman in her 30s in good health and CMV-seronegative.

Notes on this clone: One end of the junction fails to match germline, which may point to a read error. The chain is built from TRBV6-6 and TRBJ2-7; no clear D gene. CDR3 length: 13 residues. CDR1 is MNHNY, CDR2 SVGAGI, per germline (reference sequence). CDR3 coding DNA: TGTGCCAGCAGTCACTCTCAATTCTACGAGCAGTACTTC. Translating gives CASSHSQFYEQYF.

The V gene is TRBV5-1, the J gene TRBJ2-1, with TRBD1 matching over 7 bases. This CDR3 contains 15 residues. CDR1 SGHRS and CDR2 YFSETQ come from the germline V gene. V lost 3 bases to trimming and J lost 3 bases; unmatched junction nucleotides: 6. CDR3 protein: CASSWDSGSYNEQFF. CDR3 sequence (DNA): TGCGCCAGCAGCTGGGACAGCGGTAGCTACAATGAGCAGTTCTTC.

The chain recombines TRBV21-1 with TRBJ2-7; TRBD2, the D gene given by the table, was not confirmed from the DNA. TRBV21-1 corresponds to a pseudogene. The CDR3 is made up of 15 amino acids. Here the CDR3 DNA reads TGTGCCAGCAGCAAATTACGTCTAGAGCCCTACGAGCAGTACTTC. Amino acids: CASSKLRLEPYEQYF.

This clone is a singleton in its sample. CDR3 region: CAIPGSSTDTQYF. CDR3 nucleotide sequence: TGTGCTATACCGGGGTCTAGCACAGATACGCAGTATTTT. The J gene is TRBJ2-3, the V gene TRBV2, with D possibly matching TRBD2 (5 bases). The CDR3 totals 13 residues. From germline, CDR1 is SNHLY and CDR2 FYNNEI.

The chain couples TRBV9 to TRBJ1-2; tentatively, D is TRBD1 (6 bases). The CDR3 spans 15 residues. Germline CDR1 and CDR2: SGDLS and YYNGEE. V was trimmed by 1 base and J by 1 base, leaving 11 bases between them. CDR3: CASSVTGTRNYGYTF. In DNA form, the CDR3 reads TGTGCCAGCAGCGTAACAGGGACCCGTAACTATGGCTACACCTTC. The complete variable domain, with remaining parts taken from reference TRBV9 and TRBJ1-2, reads DSGVTQTPKHLITATGQRVTLRCSPRSGDLSVYWYQQSLDQGLQFLIQYYNGEERAKGNILERFSAQQFPDLHSELNLSSLELGDSALYFCASSVTGTRNYGYTFGSGTRLTVV.

V is TRBV7-9 and J is TRBJ1-5, with D hard to call. Germline CDR1 and CDR2: SEHNR and FQNEAQ (reference sequence). V gave up 1 base and J gave up 7 bases, with 11 bases separating them. The CDR3 is 14 amino acids. CDR3 residues: CASSLGGVGQPQHF. The CDR3 nucleotides are TGTGCCAGCAGCTTAGGCGGGGTAGGGCAGCCCCAGCATTTT.

The gene calls are TRBV19 and TRBJ2-6, with TRBD1 matching 9 bases. This CDR3 spans 16 amino acids. Germline V gives CDR1 LNHDA, CDR2 SQIVND (reference sequence). With 5 bases clipped from V and 2 bases from J, the junction kept 4 bases outside the gene matches. The CDR3 reads CASSLRQGAGANVLTF. In DNA form, the CDR3 reads TGTGCCAGTAGTCTACGACAGGGGGCTGGGGCCAACGTCCTGACTTTC.

The chain employs TRBV7-2 and TRBJ2-7, with 9 bases fitting TRBD1. CDR1 and CDR2 (germline): SGHTA, FQGNSA. This CDR3 contains 14 residues. V lost 3 bases, J lost 3 bases, and 3 bases stayed unmatched. CDR3 protein: CASSLTGQGYEQYF. As DNA, the CDR3 is TGTGCCAGCAGCTTGACGGGACAGGGCTACGAGCAGTACTTC.

The chain uses TRBV6-1 and TRBJ1-5, with 9 nucleotides matching TRBD1. The J segment lost 2 bases and the V segment lost 4 bases, leaving 6 bases of the junction unmatched. This CDR3 contains 16 residues. Per germline, CDR1 MNHNS and CDR2 SASEGT. CDR3 nucleotide sequence: TGTGCCAGCAGTGGGCGGACAGGGGAAGGCAATCAGCCCCAGCATTTT. Translated, it gives CASSGRTGEGNQPQHF.